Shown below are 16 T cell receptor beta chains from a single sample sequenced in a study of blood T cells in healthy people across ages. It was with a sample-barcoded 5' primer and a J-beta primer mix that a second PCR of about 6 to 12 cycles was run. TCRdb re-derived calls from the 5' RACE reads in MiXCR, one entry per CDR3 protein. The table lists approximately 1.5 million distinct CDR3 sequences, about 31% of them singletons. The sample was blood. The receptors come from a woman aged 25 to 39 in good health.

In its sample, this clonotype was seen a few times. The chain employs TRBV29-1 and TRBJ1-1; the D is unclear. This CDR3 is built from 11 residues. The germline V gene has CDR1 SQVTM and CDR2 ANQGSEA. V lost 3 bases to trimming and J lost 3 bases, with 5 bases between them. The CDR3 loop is CSVDSDTEAFF. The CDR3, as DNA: TGCAGCGTTGATAGTGACACTGAAGCTTTCTTT.

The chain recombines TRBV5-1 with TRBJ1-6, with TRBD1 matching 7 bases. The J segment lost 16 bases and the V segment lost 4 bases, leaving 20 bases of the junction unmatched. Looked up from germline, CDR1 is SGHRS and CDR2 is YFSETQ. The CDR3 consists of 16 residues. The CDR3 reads CASSTGQTDSLITLHF. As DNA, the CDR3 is TGCGCCAGCAGCACGGGACAGACAGACTCCCTTATCACGCTCCACTTT.

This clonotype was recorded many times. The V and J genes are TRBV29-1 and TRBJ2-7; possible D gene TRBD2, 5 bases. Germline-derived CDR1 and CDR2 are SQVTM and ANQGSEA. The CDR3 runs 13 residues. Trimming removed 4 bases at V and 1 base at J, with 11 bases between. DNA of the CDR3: TGCAGCGTTGCGCGGGCCCAATCCTACGAGCAGTACTTC. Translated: CSVARAQSYEQYF.

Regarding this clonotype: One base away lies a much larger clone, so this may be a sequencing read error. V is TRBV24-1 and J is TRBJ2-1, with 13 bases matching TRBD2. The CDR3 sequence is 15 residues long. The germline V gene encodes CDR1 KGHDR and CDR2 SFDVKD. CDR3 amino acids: CVTSTSGRAYNEQFF. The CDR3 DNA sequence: TGTGTCACCAGTACTAGCGGGAGGGCCTACAATGAGCAGTTCTTC.

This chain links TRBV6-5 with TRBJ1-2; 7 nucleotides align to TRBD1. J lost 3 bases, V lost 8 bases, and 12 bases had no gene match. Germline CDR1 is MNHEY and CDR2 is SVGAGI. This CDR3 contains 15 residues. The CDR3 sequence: CASGSNWGTDYGYTF. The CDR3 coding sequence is TGTGCCAGCGGTTCCAACTGGGGGACAGACTATGGCTACACCTTC.

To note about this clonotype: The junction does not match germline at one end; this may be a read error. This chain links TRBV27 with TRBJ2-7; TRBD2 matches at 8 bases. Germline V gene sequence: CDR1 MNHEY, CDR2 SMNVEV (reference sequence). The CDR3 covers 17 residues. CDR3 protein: CTSSLKAAGLGPYEQYF. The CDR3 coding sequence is TGTACCAGCAGTCTAAAGGCCGCGGGACTAGGTCCCTACGAGCAGTACTTC.

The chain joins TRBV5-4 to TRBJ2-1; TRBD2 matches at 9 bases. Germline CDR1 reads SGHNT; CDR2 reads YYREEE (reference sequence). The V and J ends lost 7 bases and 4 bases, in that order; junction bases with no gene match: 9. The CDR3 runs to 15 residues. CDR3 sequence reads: CASELGGGDYNEQFF. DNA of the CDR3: TGTGCCAGCGAATTAGGCGGGGGGGATTACAATGAGCAGTTCTTC.

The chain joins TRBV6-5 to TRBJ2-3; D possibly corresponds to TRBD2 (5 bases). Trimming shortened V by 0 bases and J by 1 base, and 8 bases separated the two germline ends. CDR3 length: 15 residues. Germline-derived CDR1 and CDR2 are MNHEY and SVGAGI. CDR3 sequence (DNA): TGTGCCAGCAGTTACTCTCACGGGGGCACAGATACGCAGTATTTT. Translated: CASSYSHGGTDTQYF.

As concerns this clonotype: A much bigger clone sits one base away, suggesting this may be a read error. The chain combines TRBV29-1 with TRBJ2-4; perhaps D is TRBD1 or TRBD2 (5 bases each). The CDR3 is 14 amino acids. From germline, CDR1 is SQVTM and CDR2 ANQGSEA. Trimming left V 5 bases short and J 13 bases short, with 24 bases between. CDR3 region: CSVSNDGASREQYF. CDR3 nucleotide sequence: TGCAGCGTTTCTAACGACGGGGCTAGCAGGGAGCAGTACTTC.

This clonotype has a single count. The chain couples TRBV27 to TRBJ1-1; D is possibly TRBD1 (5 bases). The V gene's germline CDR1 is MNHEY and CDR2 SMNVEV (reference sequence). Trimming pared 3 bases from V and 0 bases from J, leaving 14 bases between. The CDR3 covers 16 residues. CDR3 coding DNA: TGTGCCAGCAGTTTGGGGGGGGGGAAACTGAACACTGAAGCTTTCTTT. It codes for CASSLGGGKLNTEAFF.

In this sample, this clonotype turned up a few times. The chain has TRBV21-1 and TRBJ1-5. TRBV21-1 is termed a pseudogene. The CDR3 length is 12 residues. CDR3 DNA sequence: TGTGCCAGCAGCAAGTTGGTAGAACCCCAGCATTTT. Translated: CASSKLVEPQHF.

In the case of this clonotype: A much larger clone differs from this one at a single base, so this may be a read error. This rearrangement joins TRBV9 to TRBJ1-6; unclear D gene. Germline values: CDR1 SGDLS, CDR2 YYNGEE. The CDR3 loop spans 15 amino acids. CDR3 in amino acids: CASSPRSLHNSPRHF. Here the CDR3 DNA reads TGTGCCAGCAGCCCCCGTTCCTTGCATAATTCACCCCGCCACTTT. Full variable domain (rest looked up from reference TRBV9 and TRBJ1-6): DSGVTQTPKHLITATGQRVTLRCSPRSGDLSVYWYQQSLDQGLQFLIQYYNGEERAKGNILERFSAQQFPDLHSELNLSSLELGDSALYFCASSPRSLHNSPRHFGNGTRLTVT.

Written as DNA, the CDR3 is TGTGCCAGCAGCTCCCGAGCGAGCGGGAGAAGAACCGACGAGCAGTACTTC. This translates into CASSSRASGRRTDEQYF. The chain employs TRBV7-9 and TRBJ2-5; the match to TRBD2 covers 8 bases. TRBJ2-7 explains the end of the DNA better; the J call may be wrong. The CDR3 is made up of 17 amino acids. CDR1 and CDR2 (germline): SEHNR, FQNEAQ (reference sequence).

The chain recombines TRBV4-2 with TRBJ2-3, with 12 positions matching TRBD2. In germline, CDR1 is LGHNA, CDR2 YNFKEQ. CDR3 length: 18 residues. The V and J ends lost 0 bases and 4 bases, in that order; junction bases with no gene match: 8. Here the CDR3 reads CASSQEPRTSGVPDTQYF. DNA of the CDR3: TGTGCCAGCAGCCAAGAGCCTAGGACTAGCGGGGTTCCAGATACGCAGTATTTT.

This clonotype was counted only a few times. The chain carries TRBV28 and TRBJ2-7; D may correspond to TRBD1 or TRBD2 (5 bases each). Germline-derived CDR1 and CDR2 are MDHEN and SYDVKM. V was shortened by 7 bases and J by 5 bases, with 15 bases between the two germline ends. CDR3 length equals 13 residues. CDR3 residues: CASTPGAGNEQYF. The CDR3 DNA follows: TGTGCCAGCACCCCCGGGGCAGGGAACGAGCAGTACTTC.

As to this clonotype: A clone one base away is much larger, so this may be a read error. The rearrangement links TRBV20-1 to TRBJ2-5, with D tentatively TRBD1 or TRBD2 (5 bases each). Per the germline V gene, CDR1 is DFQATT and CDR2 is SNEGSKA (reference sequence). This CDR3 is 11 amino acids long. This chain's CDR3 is CSAWDQGTQYF. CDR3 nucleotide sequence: TGCAGTGCTTGGGACCAAGGGACCCAGTACTTC.